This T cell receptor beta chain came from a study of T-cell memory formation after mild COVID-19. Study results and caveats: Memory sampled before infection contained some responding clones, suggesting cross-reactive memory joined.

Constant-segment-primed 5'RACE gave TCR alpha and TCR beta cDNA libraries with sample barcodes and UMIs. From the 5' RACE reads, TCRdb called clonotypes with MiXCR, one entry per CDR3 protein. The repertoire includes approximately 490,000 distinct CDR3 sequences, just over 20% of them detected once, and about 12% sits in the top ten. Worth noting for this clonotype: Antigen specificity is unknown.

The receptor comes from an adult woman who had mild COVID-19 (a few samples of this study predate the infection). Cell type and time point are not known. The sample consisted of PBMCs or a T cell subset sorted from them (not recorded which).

The CDR3 nucleotides read TGTGCCAGCAGACGAAACTACGCCTCAGATACGCAGTATTTT. Amino acids: CASRRNYASDTQYF. This chain connects TRBV7-6 to TRBJ2-3; the D is unclear. Germline CDR1 is SGHVS and CDR2 is FNYEAQ. The CDR3 runs 14 residues. V lost 6 bases and J lost 4, with 14 bases in between.